This note documents a single T cell receptor (beta chain) sequence. The CDR3 ends on some other residue instead of the conserved phenylalanine or tryptophan, so this is likely a read error. This specimen belongs to a study of post-analysis software for immune sequencing data. TCR beta cDNA libraries had unique molecular identifiers. TCRdb redid the calling of the PCR reads with MiXCR, one entry per CDR3 protein. This sample has approximately 730,000 distinct CDR3 sequences, with 30% found just once. The TCR originated in a girl between 5 and 17 years old with multiple sclerosis. What was sequenced was blood.

Here the CDR3 DNA reads TGTGCCATCAGTGAAGAGGGTATAGAAGGCTACACCTGC. It translates to CAISEEGIEGYTC. The genes are TRBV10-3 and TRBJ1-2; no definite D call. Germline loops: CDR1 ENHRY, CDR2 SYGVKD. The CDR3 is 13 residues long. Trimming removed 3 bases from V and 8 bases from J, with 13 bases in between.